The clone carrying this T cell receptor beta chain was detected only a few times. Its antigen is currently unknown. TCRdb independently ran MiXCR on the reads; one entry per CDR3 protein. The sample holds around 430,000 distinct CDR3 sequences; roughly 42% are singletons and the top ten take about 45%. The data derive from a study of T cell repertoires in cytomegalovirus infection. The wider study: It can be stated that public TCR beta signatures indicated CMV infection as well as a matching HLA type. General study points: HLA-C-restricted CMV-specific TCR beta clonotypes prevailed in the ex vivo response.

The sample here was cultured PBMCs, taken from culture after CMV antigen stimulation. The TCR originated in a human donor in good health (CMV status not recorded). Some clones in this sample may be carry-over from other donors' samples.

CDR3 nucleotides: TGTGCCAGCAGCTTAGGCACCGGGACTAGCGCGAAACCCTCCTACAATGAGCAGTTCTTC. It translates to CASSLGTGTSAKPSYNEQFF. The chain recombines TRBV7-8 with TRBJ2-1; TRBD2 agrees at 10 bases. The V segment lost 1 base and the J segment 0 bases; nucleotides outside the gene matches: 12. CDR3 size: 20 residues. Germline assignment: CDR1 SGHVS and CDR2 FQNEAQ.